Reported below is one T cell receptor (beta chain). The assay was immunoSEQ multiplex PCR, and TCRdb's table has in-frame clones only and misses some. The sample shows some 140,000 clones, roughly 80% of them seen only once. This sample was included in a study of blood T cell repertoires in COVID-19. CDR1 and CDR2 from the germline V gene are SGHRS and YFSETQ. This CDR3 is built from 16 residues. V was cut by 1 base and J by 6 bases, with 14 bases left in between. This receptor was identified in a man aged 60-69 years with acute or convalescent COVID-19. Sequencing was carried out using peripheral blood. The genes are TRBV5-1 and TRBJ1-6; D is possibly TRBD1 (5 bases). The CDR3 DNA reads TGCGCCAGCAGCTTGAGTCAGGGAGGAGGTAATTCACCCCTCCACTTT. Residues: CASSLSQGGGNSPLHF.